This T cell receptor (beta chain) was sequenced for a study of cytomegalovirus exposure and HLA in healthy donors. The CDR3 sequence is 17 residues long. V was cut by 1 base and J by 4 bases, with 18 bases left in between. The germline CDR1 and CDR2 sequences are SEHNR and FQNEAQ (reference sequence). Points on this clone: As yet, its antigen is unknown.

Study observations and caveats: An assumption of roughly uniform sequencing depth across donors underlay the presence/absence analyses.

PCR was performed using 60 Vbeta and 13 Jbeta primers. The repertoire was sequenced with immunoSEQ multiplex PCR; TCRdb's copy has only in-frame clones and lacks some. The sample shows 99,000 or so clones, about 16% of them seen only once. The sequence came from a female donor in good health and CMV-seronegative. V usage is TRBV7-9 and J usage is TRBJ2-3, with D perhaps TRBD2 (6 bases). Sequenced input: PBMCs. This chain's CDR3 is CASSLVWGEAPADTQYF. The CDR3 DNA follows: TGTGCCAGCAGCTTAGTCTGGGGGGAGGCCCCGGCAGATACGCAGTATTTT. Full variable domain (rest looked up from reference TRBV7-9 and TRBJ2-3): DTGVSQNPRHKITKRGQNVTFRCDPISEHNRLYWYRQTLGQGPEFLTYFQNEAQLEKSRLLSDRFSAERPKGSFSTLEIQRTEQGDSAMYLCASSLVWGEAPADTQYFGPGTRLTVL.